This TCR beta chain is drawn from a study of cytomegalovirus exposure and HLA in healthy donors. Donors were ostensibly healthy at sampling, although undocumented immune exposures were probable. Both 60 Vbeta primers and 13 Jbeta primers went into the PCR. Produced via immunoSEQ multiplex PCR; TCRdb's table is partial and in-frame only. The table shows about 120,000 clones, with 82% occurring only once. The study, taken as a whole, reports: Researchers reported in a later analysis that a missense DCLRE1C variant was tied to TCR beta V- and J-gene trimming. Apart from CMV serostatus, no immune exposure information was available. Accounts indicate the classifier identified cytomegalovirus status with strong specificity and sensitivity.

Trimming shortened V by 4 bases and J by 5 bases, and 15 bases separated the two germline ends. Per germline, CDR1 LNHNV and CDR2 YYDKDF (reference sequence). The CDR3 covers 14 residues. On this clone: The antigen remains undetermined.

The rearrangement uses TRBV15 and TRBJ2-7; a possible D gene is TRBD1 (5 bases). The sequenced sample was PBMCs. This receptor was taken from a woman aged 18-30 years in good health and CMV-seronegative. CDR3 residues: CATSMIGAGNEQYF. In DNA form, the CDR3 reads TGTGCCACCAGCATGATAGGGGCAGGCAACGAGCAGTACTTC.